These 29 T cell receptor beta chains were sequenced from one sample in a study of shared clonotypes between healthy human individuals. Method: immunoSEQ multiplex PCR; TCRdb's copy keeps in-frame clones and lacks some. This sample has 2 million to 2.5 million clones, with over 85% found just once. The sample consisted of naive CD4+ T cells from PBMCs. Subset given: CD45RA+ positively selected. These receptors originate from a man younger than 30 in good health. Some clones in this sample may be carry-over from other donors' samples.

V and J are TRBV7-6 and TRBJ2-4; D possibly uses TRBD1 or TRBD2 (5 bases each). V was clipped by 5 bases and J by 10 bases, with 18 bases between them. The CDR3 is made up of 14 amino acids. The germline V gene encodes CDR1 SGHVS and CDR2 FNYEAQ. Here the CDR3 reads CASSAIGSGAIQYF. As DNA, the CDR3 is TGTGCCAGCAGCGCAATAGGATCCGGGGCAATTCAGTACTTC.

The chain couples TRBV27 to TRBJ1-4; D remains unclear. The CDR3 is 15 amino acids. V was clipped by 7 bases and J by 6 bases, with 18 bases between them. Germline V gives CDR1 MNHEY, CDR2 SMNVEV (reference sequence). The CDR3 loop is CASIARSLRDEKLFF. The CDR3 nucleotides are TGTGCCAGCATCGCGCGAAGTCTGCGAGATGAAAAACTGTTTTTT.

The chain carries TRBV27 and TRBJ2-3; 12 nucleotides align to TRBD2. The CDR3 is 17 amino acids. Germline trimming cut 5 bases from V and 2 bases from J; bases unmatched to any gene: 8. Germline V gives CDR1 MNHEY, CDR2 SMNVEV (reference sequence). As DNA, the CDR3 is TGTGCCAGCAGTCCCCTAGCGGGAGGGCCTACCACAGATACGCAGTATTTT. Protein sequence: CASSPLAGGPTTDTQYF.

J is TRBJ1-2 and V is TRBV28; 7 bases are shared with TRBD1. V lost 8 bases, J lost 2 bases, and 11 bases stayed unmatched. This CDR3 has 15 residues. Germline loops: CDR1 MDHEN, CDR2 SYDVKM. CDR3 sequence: CASHSPGQPNYGYTF. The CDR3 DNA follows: TGTGCCAGCCACTCCCCGGGACAGCCGAACTATGGCTACACCTTC.

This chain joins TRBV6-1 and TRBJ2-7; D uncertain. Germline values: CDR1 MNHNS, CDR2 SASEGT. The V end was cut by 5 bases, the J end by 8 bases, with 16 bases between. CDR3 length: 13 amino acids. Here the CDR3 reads CASSTDDGYKQYF. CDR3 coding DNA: TGTGCCAGCAGTACAGATGACGGGTATAAGCAGTACTTC.

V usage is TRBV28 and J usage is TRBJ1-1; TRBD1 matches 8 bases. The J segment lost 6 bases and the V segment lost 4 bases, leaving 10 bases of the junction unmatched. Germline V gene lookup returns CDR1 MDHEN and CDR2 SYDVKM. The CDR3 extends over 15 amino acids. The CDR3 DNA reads TGTGCCAGCAGTTCACGGACAGGGTATCGGGCTGAAGCTTTCTTT. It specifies CASSSRTGYRAEAFF.

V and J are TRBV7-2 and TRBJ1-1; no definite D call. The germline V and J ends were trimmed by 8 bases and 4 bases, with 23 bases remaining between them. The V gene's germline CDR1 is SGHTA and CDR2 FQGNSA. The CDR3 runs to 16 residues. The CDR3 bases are TGTGCCAGCGCCCGCTCACGGGCCCCCGAGGGCACTGAAGCTTTCTTT. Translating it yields CASARSRAPEGTEAFF. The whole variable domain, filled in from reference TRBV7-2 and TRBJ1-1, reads GAGVSQSPSNKVTEKGKDVELRCDPISGHTALYWYRQSLGQGLEFLIYFQGNSAPDKSGLPSDRFSAERTGGSVSTLTIQRTQQEDSAVYLCASARSRAPEGTEAFFGQGTRLTVV.

Here the CDR3 reads CASSRTSGRPYEQYF. CDR3 in DNA: TGTGCCAGCAGCCGAACTAGCGGGAGGCCCTACGAGCAGTACTTC. V usage is TRBV2 and J usage is TRBJ2-7, with 12 bases aligning to TRBD2. The length of the CDR3 is 15 residues. The V and J ends lost 6 bases and 2 bases, in that order; junction bases with no gene match: 5. Germline V gene data show CDR1 as SNHLY and CDR2 as FYNNEI.

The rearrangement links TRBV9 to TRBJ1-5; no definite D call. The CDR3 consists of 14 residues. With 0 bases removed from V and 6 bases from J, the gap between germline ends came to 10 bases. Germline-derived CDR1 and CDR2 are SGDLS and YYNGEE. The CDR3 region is CASSVDAIGQPQHF. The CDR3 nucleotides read TGTGCCAGCAGCGTAGATGCCATTGGTCAGCCCCAGCATTTT.

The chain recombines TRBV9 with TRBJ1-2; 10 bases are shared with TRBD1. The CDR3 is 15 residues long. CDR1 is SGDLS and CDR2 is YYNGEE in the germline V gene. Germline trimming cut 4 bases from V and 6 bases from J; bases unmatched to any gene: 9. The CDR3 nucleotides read TGTGCCAGCAGCCCTCAAGGGACAGGGGTAAATGGCTACACCTTC. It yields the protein CASSPQGTGVNGYTF.

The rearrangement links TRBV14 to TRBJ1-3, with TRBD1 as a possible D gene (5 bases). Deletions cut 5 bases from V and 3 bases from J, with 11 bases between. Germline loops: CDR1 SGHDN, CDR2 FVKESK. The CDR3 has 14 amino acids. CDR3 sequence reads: CASSEGHYGNTIYF. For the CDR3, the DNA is TGTGCCAGCAGCGAGGGGCACTATGGAAACACCATATATTTT.

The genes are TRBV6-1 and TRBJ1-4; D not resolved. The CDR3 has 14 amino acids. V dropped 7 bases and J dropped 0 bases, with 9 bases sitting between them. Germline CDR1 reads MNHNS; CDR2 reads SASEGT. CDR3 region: CASNPRATNEKLFF. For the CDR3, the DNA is TGTGCCAGCAACCCCAGAGCAACTAATGAAAAACTGTTTTTT.

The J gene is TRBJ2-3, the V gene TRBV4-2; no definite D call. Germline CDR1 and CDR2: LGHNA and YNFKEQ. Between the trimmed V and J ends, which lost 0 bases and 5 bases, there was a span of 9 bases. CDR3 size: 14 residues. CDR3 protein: CASSQDGRQDTQYF. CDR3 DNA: TGTGCCAGCAGCCAAGATGGGCGTCAAGATACGCAGTATTTT.

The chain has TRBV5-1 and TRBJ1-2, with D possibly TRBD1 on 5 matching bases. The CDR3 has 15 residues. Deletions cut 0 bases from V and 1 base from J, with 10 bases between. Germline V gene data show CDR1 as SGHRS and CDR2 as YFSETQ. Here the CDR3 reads CASSLEGMINYGYTF. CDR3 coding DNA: TGCGCCAGCAGCTTGGAGGGGATGATTAACTATGGCTACACCTTC.

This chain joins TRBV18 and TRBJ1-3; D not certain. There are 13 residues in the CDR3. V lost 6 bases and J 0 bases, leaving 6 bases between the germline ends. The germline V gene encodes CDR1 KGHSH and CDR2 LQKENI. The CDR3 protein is CASSLFSGNTIYF. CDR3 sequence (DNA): TGTGCCAGCTCGCTGTTCTCTGGAAACACCATATATTTT.

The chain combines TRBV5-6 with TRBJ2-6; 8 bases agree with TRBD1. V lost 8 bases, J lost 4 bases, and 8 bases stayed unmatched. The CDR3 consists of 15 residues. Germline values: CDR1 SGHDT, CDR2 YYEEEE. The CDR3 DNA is TGTGCCAGTGGACAGGGAATTTCCGGGGCCAACGTCCTGACTTTC. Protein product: CASGQGISGANVLTF.

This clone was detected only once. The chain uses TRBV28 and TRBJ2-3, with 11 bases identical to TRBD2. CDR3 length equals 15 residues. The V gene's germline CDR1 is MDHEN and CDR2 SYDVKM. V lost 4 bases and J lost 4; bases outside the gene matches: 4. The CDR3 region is CASSSGLAGPDTQYF. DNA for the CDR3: TGTGCCAGCAGTTCCGGACTAGCGGGCCCAGATACGCAGTATTTT.

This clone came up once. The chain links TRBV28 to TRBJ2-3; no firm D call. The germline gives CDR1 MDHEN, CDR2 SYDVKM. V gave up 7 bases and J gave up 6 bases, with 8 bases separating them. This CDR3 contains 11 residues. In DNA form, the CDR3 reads TGTGCCAGCAAAATAAGGGATACGCAGTATTTT. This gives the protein CASKIRDTQYF.

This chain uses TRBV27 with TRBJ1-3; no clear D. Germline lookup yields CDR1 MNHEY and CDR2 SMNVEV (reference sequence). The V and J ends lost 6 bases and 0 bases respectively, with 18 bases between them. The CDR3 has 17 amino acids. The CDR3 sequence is CASRKPIRRYSGNTIYF. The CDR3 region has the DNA TGTGCCAGCAGGAAACCCATCAGGCGATACTCTGGAAACACCATATATTTT.

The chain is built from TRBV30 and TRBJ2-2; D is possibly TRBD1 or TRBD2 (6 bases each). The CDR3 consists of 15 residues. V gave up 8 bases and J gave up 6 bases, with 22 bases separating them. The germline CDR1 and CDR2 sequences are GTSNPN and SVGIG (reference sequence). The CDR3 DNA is TGTGCCCGGGATTCCCGGGGGCGGGACGCCGGGGAGCTGTTTTTT. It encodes CARDSRGRDAGELFF.

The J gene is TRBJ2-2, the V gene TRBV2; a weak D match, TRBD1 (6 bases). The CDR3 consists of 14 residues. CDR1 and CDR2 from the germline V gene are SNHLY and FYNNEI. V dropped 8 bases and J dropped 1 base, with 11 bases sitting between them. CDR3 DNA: TGTGCCAGCGACCAGGGGCGGAACACCGGGGAGCTGTTTTTT. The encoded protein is CASDQGRNTGELFF. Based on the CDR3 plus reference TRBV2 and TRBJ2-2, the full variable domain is EPEVTQTPSHQVTQMGQEVILRCVPISNHLYFYWYRQILGQKVEFLVSFYNNEISEKSEIFDDQFSVERPDGSNFTLKIRSTKLEDSAMYFCASDQGRNTGELFFGEGSRLTVL.

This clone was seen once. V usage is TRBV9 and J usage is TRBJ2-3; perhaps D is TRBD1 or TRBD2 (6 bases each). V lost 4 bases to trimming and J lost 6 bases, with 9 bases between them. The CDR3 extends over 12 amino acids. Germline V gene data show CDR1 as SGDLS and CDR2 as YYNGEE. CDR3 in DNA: TGTGCCAGCAGCAGAGGGGGGGATACGCAGTATTTT. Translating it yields CASSRGGDTQYF. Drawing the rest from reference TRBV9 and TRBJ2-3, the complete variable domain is DSGVTQTPKHLITATGQRVTLRCSPRSGDLSVYWYQQSLDQGLQFLIQYYNGEERAKGNILERFSAQQFPDLHSELNLSSLELGDSALYFCASSRGGDTQYFGPGTRLTVL.

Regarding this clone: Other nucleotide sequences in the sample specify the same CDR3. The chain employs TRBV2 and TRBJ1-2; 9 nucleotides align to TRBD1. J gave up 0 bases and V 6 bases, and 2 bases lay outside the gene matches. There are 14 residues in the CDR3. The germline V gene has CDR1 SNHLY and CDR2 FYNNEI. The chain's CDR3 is CASRGQGANYGYTF. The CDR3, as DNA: TGTGCCAGCAGGGGACAGGGCGCTAACTATGGCTACACCTTC.

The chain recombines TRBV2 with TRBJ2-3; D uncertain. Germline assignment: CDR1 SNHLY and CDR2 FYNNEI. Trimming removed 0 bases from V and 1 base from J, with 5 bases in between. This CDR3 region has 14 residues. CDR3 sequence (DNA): TGTGCCAGCAGTGAAGCTGGGGGCACAGATACGCAGTATTTT. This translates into CASSEAGGTDTQYF.

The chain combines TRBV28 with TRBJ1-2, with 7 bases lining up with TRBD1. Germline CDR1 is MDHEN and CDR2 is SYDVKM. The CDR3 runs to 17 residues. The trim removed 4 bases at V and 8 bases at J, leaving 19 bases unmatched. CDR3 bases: TGTGCCAGCAGTTCCCCCGCAAGGGGGCAGGAGGGAAGGGGCTACACCTTC. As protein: CASSSPARGQEGRGYTF.

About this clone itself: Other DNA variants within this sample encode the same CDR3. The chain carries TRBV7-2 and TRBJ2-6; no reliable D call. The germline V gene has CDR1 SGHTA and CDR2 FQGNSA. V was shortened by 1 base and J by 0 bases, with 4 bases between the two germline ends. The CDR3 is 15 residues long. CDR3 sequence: CASSLVGSGANVLTF. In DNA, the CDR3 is TGTGCCAGCAGCTTAGTAGGCTCTGGGGCCAACGTCCTGACTTTC.

The CDR3 region has the DNA TGTGCCAGCAGCTTAGTAGTCCGTGAGACCCAGTACTTC. Residues: CASSLVVRETQYF. V usage is TRBV7-8 and J usage is TRBJ2-5; no definite D call. Germline CDR1 is SGHVS and CDR2 is FQNEAQ. The CDR3 is 13 amino acids. The V end lost 1 base, the J end lost 5 bases, and 8 bases lay between the germline ends.

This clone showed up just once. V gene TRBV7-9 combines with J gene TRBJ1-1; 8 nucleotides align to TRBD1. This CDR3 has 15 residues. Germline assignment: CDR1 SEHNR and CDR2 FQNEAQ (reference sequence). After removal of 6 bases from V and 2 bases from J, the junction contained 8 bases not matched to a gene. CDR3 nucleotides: TGTGCCAGCAGGCGCAGGACAGGGCCTAACACTGAAGCTTTCTTT. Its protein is CASRRRTGPNTEAFF.

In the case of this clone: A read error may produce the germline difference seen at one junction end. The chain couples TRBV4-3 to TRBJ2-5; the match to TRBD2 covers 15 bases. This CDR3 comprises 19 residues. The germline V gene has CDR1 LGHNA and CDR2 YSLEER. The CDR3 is CVSSQTPGTSGRFYETQYF. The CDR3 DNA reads TGCGTCAGCAGCCAAACACCCGGGACTAGCGGGAGGTTTTATGAGACCCAGTACTTC.